These 30 T cell receptor beta chains were sequenced from one sample in a study of blood T cell repertoires in COVID-19. Clones were read by immunoSEQ multiplex PCR, and TCRdb kept only the in-frame ones, dropping some. The sample has several thousand clones, approximately 89% seen once. The material sequenced was peripheral blood. These receptor sequences come from a human donor in a cohort sampled during active COVID-19.

The chain employs TRBV5-4 and TRBJ2-7; D is unclear. From germline, CDR1 is SGHNT and CDR2 YYREEE (reference sequence). Between the trimmed V and J ends, which lost 4 bases and 3 bases, there was a span of 11 bases. The length of the CDR3 is 13 residues. CDR3 protein: CASSRLLDYEQYF. Here the CDR3 DNA reads TGTGCCAGCAGCCGCCTACTTGACTACGAGCAGTACTTC.

The gene calls are TRBV9 and TRBJ2-3; 11 nucleotides match TRBD2. J lost 0 bases, V lost 4 bases, and 4 bases had no gene match. This CDR3 region has 16 residues. Germline CDR1 is SGDLS and CDR2 is YYNGEE. This CDR3 reads CASSSWTSGSTDTQYF. The CDR3 DNA reads as TGTGCCAGCAGCTCATGGACTAGCGGGAGCACAGATACGCAGTATTTT.

The J gene is TRBJ2-6, the V gene TRBV3-1 (or the pseudogene TRBV3-2); tentatively, D is TRBD1 (6 bases). V lost 7 bases and J 0 bases, leaving 7 bases between the germline ends. From germline, CDR1 is LGHDT and CDR2 YNNKEL (reference sequence). The CDR3 has 14 amino acids. Written as DNA, the CDR3 is TGTGCCAGCAAAGGGGGCTCTGGGGCCAACGTCCTGACTTTC. This sequence encodes CASKGGSGANVLTF.

The chain recombines TRBV6-2 or TRBV6-3 with TRBJ1-5; D is perhaps TRBD1 (6 bases). Germline-derived CDR1 and CDR2 are MNHEY and SVGEGT. V lost 2 bases, J lost 6 bases, and 17 bases lay in between. This CDR3 has 16 amino acids. In DNA, the CDR3 is TGTGCCAGCAGTTACAACAGGGATAACGCCGGTCAGCCCCAGCATTTT. This translates into CASSYNRDNAGQPQHF.

This clone was seen once. The genes are TRBV28 and TRBJ1-5, with D possibly being TRBD1 (5 bases). Trimming removed 6 bases at V and 6 bases at J, with 15 bases between. The CDR3 totals 14 residues. Germline CDR1 and CDR2: MDHEN and SYDVKM. The CDR3 sequence: CASSWGGEGQPQHF. The CDR3 coding sequence is TGTGCCAGCAGCTGGGGAGGGGAAGGTCAGCCCCAGCATTTT.

The genes are TRBV19 and TRBJ1-1, with D perhaps matching TRBD1 (5 bases). This CDR3 is built from 14 residues. Germline V gene lookup returns CDR1 LNHDA and CDR2 SQIVND (reference sequence). V was cut by 4 bases and J by 3 bases, with 12 bases left in between. The CDR3 DNA reads TGTGCCAGTAGTAGGACGACGGGGGACACTGAAGCTTTCTTT. This translates into CASSRTTGDTEAFF.

V is TRBV7-2 and J is TRBJ2-2; perhaps TRBD2 as D (6 bases). CDR1 is SGHTA, CDR2 FQGNSA, per germline. There are 15 residues in the CDR3. Trimming stripped 4 bases from V and 1 base from J, with 10 bases between. This chain's CDR3 is CASSSRRGNTGELFF. CDR3 DNA: TGTGCCAGCAGCTCGAGGCGGGGGAACACCGGGGAGCTGTTTTTT. Drawing the rest from reference TRBV7-2 and TRBJ2-2, the complete variable domain is GAGVSQSPSNKVTEKGKDVELRCDPISGHTALYWYRQSLGQGLEFLIYFQGNSAPDKSGLPSDRFSAERTGGSVSTLTIQRTQQEDSAVYLCASSSRRGNTGELFFGEGSRLTVL.

This CDR3 is CASSKGRGLAENTGELFF. The CDR3 DNA is TGTGCCAGCAGCAAAGGTCGGGGACTAGCGGAGAACACCGGGGAGCTGTTTTTT. The V and J genes are TRBV21-1 and TRBJ2-2; TRBD2 is the table's D call, not checked against the DNA. TRBV21-1 is reported as a pseudogene. This CDR3 is built from 18 residues.

J is TRBJ1-5 and V is TRBV5-6; perhaps TRBD1 as D (5 bases). Germline V gives CDR1 SGHDT, CDR2 YYEEEE. The CDR3 consists of 13 residues. Trimming stripped 4 bases from V and 11 bases from J, with 16 bases between. CDR3 loop: CASSPHPGGAQHF. CDR3 sequence (DNA): TGTGCCAGCAGCCCTCACCCGGGGGGGGCCCAGCATTTT.

V and J are TRBV6-5 and TRBJ2-1; weak D call: TRBD2 (6 bases). The V gene lost 2 bases and the J gene lost 5 bases, with 13 bases spanning the gap. The CDR3 extends over 15 amino acids. CDR1 and CDR2 (germline): MNHEY, SVGAGI. Written as DNA, the CDR3 is TGTGCCAGCAGTTACGGTGGTAGCGGTAACAATGAGCAGTTCTTC. This encodes CASSYGGSGNNEQFF.

The V gene is TRBV11-2, the J gene TRBJ2-3, with a weak D call TRBD2 (6 bases). Germline values: CDR1 SGHAT, CDR2 FQNNGV. This CDR3 has 16 amino acids. V was clipped by 1 base and J by 3 bases, with 14 bases between them. The CDR3: CASSLVRGIGTDTQYF. The CDR3 nucleotides are TGTGCCAGCAGCTTAGTTCGCGGGATTGGGACAGATACGCAGTATTTT.

This clone is large (0.1 to 1%) in the sample. At the DNA level, this CDR3 is encoded by other sequences in the same sample as well. This sequence joins TRBV9 and TRBJ2-3; D unclear. Per germline, CDR1 SGDLS and CDR2 YYNGEE. The CDR3 contains 13 residues. V lost 3 bases and J 4 bases, leaving 9 bases between the germline ends. This CDR3 is CASSAGAPDTQYF. The CDR3 DNA reads TGTGCCAGCAGCGCGGGTGCCCCAGATACGCAGTATTTT. Full variable domain (rest looked up from reference TRBV9 and TRBJ2-3): DSGVTQTPKHLITATGQRVTLRCSPRSGDLSVYWYQQSLDQGLQFLIQYYNGEERAKGNILERFSAQQFPDLHSELNLSSLELGDSALYFCASSAGAPDTQYFGPGTRLTVL.

The rearrangement joins TRBV9 to TRBJ1-2, with D maybe TRBD1 (6 bases). CDR3 length: 15 amino acids. CDR1 is SGDLS and CDR2 is YYNGEE in the germline V gene. Trimming stripped 0 bases from V and 8 bases from J, with 17 bases between. CDR3 residues: CASSVEGRGLKGYTF. The CDR3 nucleotides read TGTGCCAGCAGCGTAGAGGGCAGGGGCCTTAAAGGCTACACCTTC.

The chain has TRBV11-2 and TRBJ2-5; D is possibly TRBD2 (6 bases). The CDR3 loop spans 14 amino acids. The germline CDR1 and CDR2 sequences are SGHAT and FQNNGV. Trimming took 1 base from V and 3 from J, leaving 9 bases between them. In DNA, the CDR3 is TGTGCCAGCAGCTTAGTCGGCGGGAAAGAGACCCAGTACTTC. It translates to CASSLVGGKETQYF.

The chain combines TRBV7-2 with TRBJ1-5; TRBD1 agrees at 7 bases. The J segment lost 6 bases and the V segment lost 2 bases, leaving 7 bases of the junction unmatched. Germline loops: CDR1 SGHTA, CDR2 FQGNSA. CDR3 length: 15 amino acids. The CDR3 DNA is TGTGCCAGCAGCTTAAGTGGGACAGAAGGTCAGCCCCAGCATTTT. Its translation: CASSLSGTEGQPQHF.

V is TRBV7-8 and J is TRBJ2-1, with D possibly being TRBD2 (6 bases). The CDR3 has 15 amino acids. Germline CDR1 is SGHVS and CDR2 is FQNEAQ. V was shortened by 1 base and J by 0 bases, with 7 bases between the two germline ends. CDR3 in amino acids: CASSLGEDSYNEQFF. The CDR3 DNA is TGTGCCAGCAGCTTAGGGGAGGACTCCTACAATGAGCAGTTCTTC.

This clone occurred once. The chain is built from TRBV15 and TRBJ2-2; 7 nucleotides align to TRBD2. V trimming: 3 bases; J trimming: 7 bases; junction bases outside the gene matches: 17. This CDR3 is 18 amino acids long. The germline V gene encodes CDR1 LNHNV and CDR2 YYDKDF (reference sequence). The CDR3, as DNA: TGTGCCACCAGCAGCACCTGGGGGGGGGAGAATGTTCACGGGGAGCTGTTTTTT. It specifies CATSSTWGGENVHGELFF.

This chain connects TRBV7-3 to TRBJ1-1; possibly TRBD1 for D (6 bases). The V end was cut by 1 base, the J end by 12 bases, with 15 bases between. The CDR3 runs 13 residues. Germline lookup yields CDR1 SGHTA and CDR2 FQGTGA. The CDR3 region has the DNA TGTGCCAGCAGCTTAATCCGCCAGGGGACGACTTTCTTT. Protein product: CASSLIRQGTTFF.

The chain is built from TRBV5-1 and TRBJ2-3, with 9 bases identical to TRBD2. This CDR3 comprises 16 residues. Germline V CDR1 and CDR2: SGHRS, YFSETQ. With V trimmed by 2 bases and J by 1 base, 5 bases remained unmatched. DNA of the CDR3: TGCGCCAGCAGCTTAAGCCCTAGCGGGGGCACAGATACGCAGTATTTT. Its protein is CASSLSPSGGTDTQYF.

This chain connects TRBV18 to TRBJ2-1, with D perhaps matching TRBD2 (5 bases). V dropped 6 bases and J dropped 1 base, with 16 bases sitting between them. CDR3 length: 16 residues. Germline-derived CDR1 and CDR2 are KGHSH and LQKENI. The CDR3 reads CASSPAPGKSYNEQFF. The CDR3 DNA sequence: TGTGCCAGCTCTCCTGCCCCGGGAAAGTCCTACAATGAGCAGTTCTTC.

V and J are TRBV5-4 and TRBJ1-1; D unclear. Trimming removed 2 bases at V and 3 bases at J, with 8 bases between. The CDR3 sequence is 13 residues long. The germline V gene has CDR1 SGHNT and CDR2 YYREEE (reference sequence). The CDR3 sequence: CASSLGGHTEAFF. CDR3 bases: TGTGCCAGCAGCTTAGGTGGGCACACTGAAGCTTTCTTT. The full variable domain, rest sourced from reference TRBV5-4 and TRBJ1-1, is ETGVTQSPTHLIKTRGQQVTLRCSSQSGHNTVSWYQQALGQGPQFIFQYYREEENGRGNFPPRFSGLQFPNYSSELNVNALELDDSALYLCASSLGGHTEAFFGQGTRLTVV.

CDR3 DNA sequence: TGTGCCAGCAGCGTCGGGACTAGCGGCTACAATGAGCAGTTCTTC. Translation: CASSVGTSGYNEQFF. The chain joins TRBV9 to TRBJ2-1; TRBD2 matches at 11 bases. Trimming took 2 bases from V and 3 from J; bases not matched to a gene: 1. CDR1 and CDR2 from the germline V gene are SGDLS and YYNGEE. The CDR3 totals 15 residues.

To note about this clone: Compared with germline, one end of the junction differs, possibly owing to a read error. As DNA, the CDR3 is TGTGCCAGCTCGCCACTAGGGAGCGGGGTATACAATGAGCAGTTCTTC. It yields the protein CASSPLGSGVYNEQFF. V and J are TRBV18 and TRBJ2-1, with TRBD2 matching 7 bases. Per the germline V gene, CDR1 is KGHSH and CDR2 is LQKENI. CDR3 length: 16 amino acids. Based on the CDR3 plus reference TRBV18 and TRBJ2-1, the full variable domain is NAGVMQNPRHLVRRRGQEARLRCSPMKGHSHVYWYRQLPEEGLKFMVYLQKENIIDESGMPKERFSAEFPKEGPSILRIQQVVRGDSAAYFCASSPLGSGVYNEQFFGPGTRLTVL.

The rearrangement uses TRBV27 and TRBJ1-2, with TRBD1 identical over 10 bases. The J segment lost 8 bases and the V segment lost 4 bases, leaving 16 bases of the junction unmatched. This CDR3 spans 17 amino acids. The germline gives CDR1 MNHEY, CDR2 SMNVEV (reference sequence). Written as DNA, the CDR3 is TGTGCCAGCAGTTCGACCCGGACAGGGGGAAACAGTGTAGGCTACACCTTC. Translating gives CASSSTRTGGNSVGYTF.

The chain employs TRBV7-9 and TRBJ2-7; no clear D gene. Germline V gene sequence: CDR1 SEHNR, CDR2 FQNEAQ (reference sequence). Between the trimmed V and J ends, which lost 5 bases and 0 bases, there was a span of 8 bases. This CDR3 is 13 amino acids long. The chain's CDR3 is CASSQENSYEQYF. DNA for the CDR3: TGTGCCAGCAGCCAGGAAAACTCCTACGAGCAGTACTTC.

V is TRBV7-9 and J is TRBJ1-2; no definite D call. The CDR3 is made up of 15 amino acids. V was pared by 5 bases and J by 7 bases, with 20 bases between. Germline CDR1 SEHNR, CDR2 FQNEAQ (reference sequence). The CDR3 spells CASSPTAGTGSGYTF. DNA for the CDR3: TGTGCCAGCAGCCCAACCGCCGGCACCGGGAGTGGCTACACCTTC.

This clone came up once. The chain combines TRBV11-2 with TRBJ2-1; D perhaps matches TRBD2 (6 bases). The CDR3 spans 15 residues. Germline CDR1 reads SGHAT; CDR2 reads FQNNGV. Trimming removed 2 bases at V and 0 bases at J, with 8 bases between. CDR3 DNA sequence: TGTGCCAGCAGCTTAACCGGGAGCTCCTACAATGAGCAGTTCTTC. Protein sequence: CASSLTGSSYNEQFF.

J is TRBJ1-5 and V is TRBV2; D is possibly TRBD1 (6 bases). Germline V gene lookup returns CDR1 SNHLY and CDR2 FYNNEI. The V and J ends lost 7 bases and 2 bases respectively, with 15 bases between them. This CDR3 region has 15 residues. This chain's CDR3 is CASTTGKGGNQPQHF. CDR3 sequence (DNA): TGTGCCAGCACGACAGGTAAAGGGGGCAATCAGCCCCAGCATTTT. The whole variable domain, filled in from reference TRBV2 and TRBJ1-5, reads EPEVTQTPSHQVTQMGQEVILRCVPISNHLYFYWYRQILGQKVEFLVSFYNNEISEKSEIFDDQFSVERPDGSNFTLKIRSTKLEDSAMYFCASTTGKGGNQPQHFGDGTRLSIL.

The chain joins TRBV30 to TRBJ2-1; 8 nucleotides match TRBD1. V gave up 4 bases and J gave up 1 base; unmatched junction bases: 12. The CDR3 has 17 residues. Germline V gene sequence: CDR1 GTSNPN, CDR2 SVGIG (reference sequence). The CDR3 reads CAWNRGNPQGSYNEQFF. The DNA for the CDR3 is TGTGCCTGGAACAGGGGGAACCCTCAAGGGTCCTACAATGAGCAGTTCTTC.

The chain couples TRBV10-3 to TRBJ1-4; D unclear. The CDR3 totals 14 residues. Germline assignment: CDR1 ENHRY and CDR2 SYGVKD. V shed 3 bases and J shed 3 bases, with 8 bases lying between them. The CDR3 here is CAISEGEANEKLFF. CDR3 sequence (DNA): TGTGCCATCAGTGAAGGAGAGGCTAATGAAAAACTGTTTTTT.